This T cell receptor beta chain is from a study of blood T cell repertoires in COVID-19 (dated by TCRdb to 2019 to 2021). Turning to the overall study: The collaborator samples originated in the United States, Italy and Spain and spanned the acute and convalescent phases of COVID-19. A freely available public database, intended as a resource for researchers studying the immune response to SARS-CoV-2, is where the repertoires were released. The samples were drawn from the first 160 participants of the ongoing ImmuneRACE study and from 1,254 subjects provided by 6 global collaborators. A de-identified subject ID, COVID-19 status, age in years and sex were almost always included in the sample metadata. Where HLA class I and class II types were available, the types were taken from metadata supplied by the sample provider, not from assay-based typing. Subjects who had been exposed to COVID-19, were actively infected with it, or had recovered from it provided the deeply sampled blood TCRbeta repertoires that made up the dataset. The material from the prospective study consisted of cDNA or gDNA derived from T cells, B-cell-depleted T cells, or PBMCs. Beyond this particular receptor, the publication reports: The amount of clinical and demographic metadata varied by source and participant and was provided uncurated.

TCRbeta CDR3 regions were amplified from genomic DNA using the immunoSEQ Assay, a bias-controlled multiplex PCR. As for the original processing: The number of nucleated cells in each sample was estimated by amplification of reference gene primers within the assay. To quantify the absolute abundance of each unique TCRbeta CDR3 rearrangement, sequence reads were collapsed and filtered. For each sample, productive Simpson clonality was calculated as the square root of Simpson's diversity index over productive rearrangements. Entries here come from immuneACCESS through TCRdb and include only in-frame sequences with V and J called. Some clones fail to appear in such tables; in the studies checked, an unresolved V gene covers under half of the shortfall, and the cause of the remainder is unknown. From that table come the V and J calls and clone size; the DNA was used to work out D and trimming. The sample records about 20,000 clones, 88% of which are singletons. Of the sample, roughly 3.2% is held by the ten largest clones.

Including the terminal cysteine and phenylalanine, the CDR3 comprises 12 residues. The kept DNA is CDR3 alone, 36 bases in frame from the first base. From a lookup of the germline V gene, CDR1 and CDR2 are SGHRS and YFSETQ. V is shortened by 5 bases, J by 0 bases, and the region joining them spans 5 bases. Each collaborating institution followed its own protocols to collect whole blood in K2EDTA tubes. For TCRbeta analysis, collaborator samples were shipped as frozen whole blood, as isolated PBMCs, or as DNA extracted from either sample type. For this clone: This receptor's antigen is unknown. Base quality data are lacking; no much larger clone is found one base away.

The V and J segments used are TRBV5-1 and TRBJ2-5; confidence is insufficient to name the D gene. The clonotype comes from a human donor in a cohort sampled during active COVID-19. The sample taken for sequencing was peripheral blood. The sequenced DNA is TGCGCCAGCAGAATAGACCAAGAGACCCAGTACTTC. The translation is CASRIDQETQYF.